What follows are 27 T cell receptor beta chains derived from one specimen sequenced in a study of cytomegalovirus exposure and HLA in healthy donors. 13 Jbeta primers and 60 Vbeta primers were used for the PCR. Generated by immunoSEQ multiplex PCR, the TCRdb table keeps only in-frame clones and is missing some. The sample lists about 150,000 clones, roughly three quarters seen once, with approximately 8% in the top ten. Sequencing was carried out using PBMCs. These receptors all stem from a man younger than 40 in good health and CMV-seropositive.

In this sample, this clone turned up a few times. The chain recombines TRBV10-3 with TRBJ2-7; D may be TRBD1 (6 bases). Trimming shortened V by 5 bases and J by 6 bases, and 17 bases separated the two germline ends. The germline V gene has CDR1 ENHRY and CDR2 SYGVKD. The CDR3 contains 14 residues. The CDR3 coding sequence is TGTGCCATCAGTAACCGGGACACCTCCGGCGAGCAGTACTTC. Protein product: CAISNRDTSGEQYF.

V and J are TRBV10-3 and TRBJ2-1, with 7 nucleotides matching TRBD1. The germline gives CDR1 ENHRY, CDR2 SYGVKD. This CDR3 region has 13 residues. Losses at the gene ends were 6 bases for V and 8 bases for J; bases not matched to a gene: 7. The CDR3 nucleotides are TGTGCCATCAGCGGGACAGCCGAGGATGAGCAGTTCTTC. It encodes CAISGTAEDEQFF.

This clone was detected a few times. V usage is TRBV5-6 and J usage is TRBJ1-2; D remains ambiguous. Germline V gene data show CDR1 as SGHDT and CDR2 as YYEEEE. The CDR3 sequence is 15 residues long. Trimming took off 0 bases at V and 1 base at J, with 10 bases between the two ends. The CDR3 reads CASSLGGRRNYGYTF. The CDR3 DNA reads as TGTGCCAGCAGCTTGGGCGGCAGACGTAACTATGGCTACACCTTC. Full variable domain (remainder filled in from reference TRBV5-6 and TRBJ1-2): DAGVTQSPTHLIKTRGQQVTLRCSPKSGHDTVSWYQQALGQGPQFIFQYYEEEERQRGNFPDRFSGHQFPNYSSELNVNALLLGDSALYLCASSLGGRRNYGYTFGSGTRLTVV.

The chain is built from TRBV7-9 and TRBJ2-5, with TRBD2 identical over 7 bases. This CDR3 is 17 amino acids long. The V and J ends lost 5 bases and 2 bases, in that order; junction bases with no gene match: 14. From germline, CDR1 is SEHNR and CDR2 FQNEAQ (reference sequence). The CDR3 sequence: CASSVPPETSVQETQYF. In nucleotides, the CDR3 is TGTGCCAGCAGCGTACCCCCGGAAACTAGCGTACAAGAGACCCAGTACTTC.

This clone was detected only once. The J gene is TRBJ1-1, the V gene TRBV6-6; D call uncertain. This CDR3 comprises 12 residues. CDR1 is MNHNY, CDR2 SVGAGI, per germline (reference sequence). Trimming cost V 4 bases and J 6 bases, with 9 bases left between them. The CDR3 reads CASSSLPAEAFF. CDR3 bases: TGTGCCAGCAGTTCCCTCCCGGCTGAAGCTTTCTTT.

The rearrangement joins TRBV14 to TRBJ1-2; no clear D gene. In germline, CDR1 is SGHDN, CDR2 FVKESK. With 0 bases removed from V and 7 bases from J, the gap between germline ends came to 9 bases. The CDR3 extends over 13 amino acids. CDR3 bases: TGTGCCAGCAGCCAAGACCCTTCCCGTGGCTACACCTTC. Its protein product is CASSQDPSRGYTF.

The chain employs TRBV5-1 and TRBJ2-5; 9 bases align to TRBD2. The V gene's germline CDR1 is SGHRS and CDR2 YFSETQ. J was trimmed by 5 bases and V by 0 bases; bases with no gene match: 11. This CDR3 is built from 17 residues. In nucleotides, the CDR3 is TGCGCCAGCAGCTTGGTGGCTAGCGGGGTTCGTAGGGAGACCCAGTACTTC. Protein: CASSLVASGVRRETQYF.

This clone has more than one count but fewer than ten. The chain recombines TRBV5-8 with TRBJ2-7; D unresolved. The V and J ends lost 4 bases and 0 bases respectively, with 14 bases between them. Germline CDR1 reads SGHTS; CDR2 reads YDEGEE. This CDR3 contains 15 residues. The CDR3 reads CASSPLPQASYEQYF. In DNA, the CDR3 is TGTGCCAGCAGCCCGCTTCCGCAGGCCTCCTACGAGCAGTACTTC.

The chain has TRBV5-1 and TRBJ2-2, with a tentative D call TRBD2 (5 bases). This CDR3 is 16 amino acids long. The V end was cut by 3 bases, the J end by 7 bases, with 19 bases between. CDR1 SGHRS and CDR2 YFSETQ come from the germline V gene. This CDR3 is CASSWYSRGVIGELFF. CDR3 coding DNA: TGCGCCAGCAGCTGGTATAGCCGGGGAGTCATCGGGGAGCTGTTTTTT.

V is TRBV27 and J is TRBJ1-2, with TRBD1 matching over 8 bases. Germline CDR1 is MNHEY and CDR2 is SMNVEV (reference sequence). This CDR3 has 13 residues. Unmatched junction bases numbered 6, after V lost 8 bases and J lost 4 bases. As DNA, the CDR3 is TGTGCCAGCCAAGGACAGGGTCTCTATGGCTACACCTTC. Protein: CASQGQGLYGYTF.

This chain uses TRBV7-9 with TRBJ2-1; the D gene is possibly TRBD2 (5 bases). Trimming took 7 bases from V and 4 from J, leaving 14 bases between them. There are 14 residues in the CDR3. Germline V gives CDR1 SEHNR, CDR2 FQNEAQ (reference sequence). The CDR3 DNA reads TGTGCCAGCACCTCTTGGACTTCATACAATGAGCAGTTCTTC. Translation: CASTSWTSYNEQFF.

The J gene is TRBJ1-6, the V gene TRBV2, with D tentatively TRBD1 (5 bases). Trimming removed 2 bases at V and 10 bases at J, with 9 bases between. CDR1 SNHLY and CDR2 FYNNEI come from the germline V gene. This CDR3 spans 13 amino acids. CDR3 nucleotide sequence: TGTGCCAGCAGTGAAATACAGGACTCACCCCTCCACTTT. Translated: CASSEIQDSPLHF. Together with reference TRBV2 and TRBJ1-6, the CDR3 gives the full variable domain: EPEVTQTPSHQVTQMGQEVILRCVPISNHLYFYWYRQILGQKVEFLVSFYNNEISEKSEIFDDQFSVERPDGSNFTLKIRSTKLEDSAMYFCASSEIQDSPLHFGNGTRLTVT.

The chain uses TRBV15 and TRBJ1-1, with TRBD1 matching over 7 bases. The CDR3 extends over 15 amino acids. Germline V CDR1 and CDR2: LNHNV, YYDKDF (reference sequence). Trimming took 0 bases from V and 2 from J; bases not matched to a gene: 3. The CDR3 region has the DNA TGTGCCACCAGCAGAGAAACAGGGGTAAACACTGAAGCTTTCTTT. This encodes CATSRETGVNTEAFF.

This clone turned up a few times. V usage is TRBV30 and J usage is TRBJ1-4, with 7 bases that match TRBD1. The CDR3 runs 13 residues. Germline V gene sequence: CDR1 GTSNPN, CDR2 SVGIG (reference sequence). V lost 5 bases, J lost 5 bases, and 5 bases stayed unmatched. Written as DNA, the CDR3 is TGTGCCTGGCTAGGACAGGAGAATGAAAAACTGTTTTTT. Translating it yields CAWLGQENEKLFF.

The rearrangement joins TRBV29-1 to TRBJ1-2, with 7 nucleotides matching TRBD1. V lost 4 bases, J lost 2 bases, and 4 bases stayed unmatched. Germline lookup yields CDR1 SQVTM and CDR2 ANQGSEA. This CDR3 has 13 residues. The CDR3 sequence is CSVVGQANYGYTF. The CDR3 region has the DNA TGCAGCGTTGTTGGACAGGCGAACTATGGCTACACCTTC.

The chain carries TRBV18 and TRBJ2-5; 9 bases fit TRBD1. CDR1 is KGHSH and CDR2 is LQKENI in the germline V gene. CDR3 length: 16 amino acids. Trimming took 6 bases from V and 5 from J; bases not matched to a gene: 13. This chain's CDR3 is CASSQWTQGAGETQYF. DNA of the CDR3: TGTGCCAGCTCGCAATGGACACAGGGGGCTGGGGAGACCCAGTACTTC.

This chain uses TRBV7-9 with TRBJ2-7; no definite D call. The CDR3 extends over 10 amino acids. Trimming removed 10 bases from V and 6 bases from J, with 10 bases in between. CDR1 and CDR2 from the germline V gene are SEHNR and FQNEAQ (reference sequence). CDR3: CATPGGEQYF. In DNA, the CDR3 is TGTGCCACACCGGGTGGCGAGCAGTACTTC.

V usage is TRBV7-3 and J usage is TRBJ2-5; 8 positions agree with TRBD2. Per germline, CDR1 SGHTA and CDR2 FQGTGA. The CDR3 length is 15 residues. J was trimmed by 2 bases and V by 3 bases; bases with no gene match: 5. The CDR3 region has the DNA TGTGCCAGCAGCTTCCCAGAGCGGGGGCAAGAGACCCAGTACTTC. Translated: CASSFPERGQETQYF.

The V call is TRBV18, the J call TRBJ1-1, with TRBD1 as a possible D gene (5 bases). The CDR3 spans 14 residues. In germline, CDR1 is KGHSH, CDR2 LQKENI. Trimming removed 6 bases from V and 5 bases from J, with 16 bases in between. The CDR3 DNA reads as TGTGCCAGCTCCTCGACAGCGGGCGGAACTGAAGCTTTCTTT. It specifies CASSSTAGGTEAFF.

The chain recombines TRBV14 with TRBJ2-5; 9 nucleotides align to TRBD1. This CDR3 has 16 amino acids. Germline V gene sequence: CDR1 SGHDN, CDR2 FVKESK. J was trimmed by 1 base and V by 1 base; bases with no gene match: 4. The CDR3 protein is CASSQVRGQGQETQYF. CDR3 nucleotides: TGTGCCAGCAGCCAAGTCCGGGGACAGGGCCAAGAGACCCAGTACTTC.

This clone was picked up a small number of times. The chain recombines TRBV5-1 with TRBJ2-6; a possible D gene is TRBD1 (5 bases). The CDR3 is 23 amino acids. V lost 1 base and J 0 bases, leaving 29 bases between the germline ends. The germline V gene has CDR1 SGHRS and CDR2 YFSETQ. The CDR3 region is CASSLHGSERRQNLLSGANVLTF. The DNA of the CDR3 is TGCGCCAGCAGCTTGCATGGGTCGGAGAGAAGACAGAATTTACTCTCTGGGGCCAACGTCCTGACTTTC.

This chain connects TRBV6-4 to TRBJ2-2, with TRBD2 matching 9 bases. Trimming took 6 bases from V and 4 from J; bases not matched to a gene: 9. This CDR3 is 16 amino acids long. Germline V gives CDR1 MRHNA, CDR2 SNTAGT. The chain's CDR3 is CASSPVAGDPTGELFF. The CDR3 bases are TGTGCCAGCAGCCCCGTAGCGGGGGACCCCACCGGGGAGCTGTTTTTT.

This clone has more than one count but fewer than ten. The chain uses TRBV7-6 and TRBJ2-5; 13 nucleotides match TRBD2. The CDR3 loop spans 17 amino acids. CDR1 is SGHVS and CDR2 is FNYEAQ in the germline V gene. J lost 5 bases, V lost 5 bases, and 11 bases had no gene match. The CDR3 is CASSRTRLAGGSETQYF. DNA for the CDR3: TGTGCCAGCAGCCGGACAAGACTAGCGGGAGGCTCTGAGACCCAGTACTTC.

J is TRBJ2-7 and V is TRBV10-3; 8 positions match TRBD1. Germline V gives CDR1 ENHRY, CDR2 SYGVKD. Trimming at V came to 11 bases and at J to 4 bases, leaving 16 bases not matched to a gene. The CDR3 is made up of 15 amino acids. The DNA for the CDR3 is TGTGCCGTTAAGTCACGGACAGGGATGGATTACGAGCAGTACTTC. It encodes CAVKSRTGMDYEQYF.

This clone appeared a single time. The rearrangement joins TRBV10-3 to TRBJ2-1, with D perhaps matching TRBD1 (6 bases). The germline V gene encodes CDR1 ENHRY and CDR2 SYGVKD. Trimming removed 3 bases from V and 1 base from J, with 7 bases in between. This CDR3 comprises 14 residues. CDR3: CAISEGGSYNEQFF. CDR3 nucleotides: TGTGCCATCAGTGAAGGGGGATCCTACAATGAGCAGTTCTTC.

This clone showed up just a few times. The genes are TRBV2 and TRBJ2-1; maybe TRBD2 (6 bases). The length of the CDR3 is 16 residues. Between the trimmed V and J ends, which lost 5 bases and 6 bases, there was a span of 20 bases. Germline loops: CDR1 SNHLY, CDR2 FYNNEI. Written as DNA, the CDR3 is TGTGCCAGCAGTCAAAACCCCCGACTAGGAAGCAATGAGCAGTTCTTC. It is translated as CASSQNPRLGSNEQFF.

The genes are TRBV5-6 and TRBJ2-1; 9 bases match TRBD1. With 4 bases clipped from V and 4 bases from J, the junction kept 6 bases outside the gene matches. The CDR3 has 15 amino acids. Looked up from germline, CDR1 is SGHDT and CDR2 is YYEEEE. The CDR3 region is CASSQDRGRYNEQFF. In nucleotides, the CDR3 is TGTGCCAGCAGCCAGGACAGGGGTAGGTACAATGAGCAGTTCTTC.